This T cell receptor beta chain is from a study of T cells in Graves' hyperthyroidism and ophthalmopathy. The CDR3 runs to 16 residues. Germline V gene data show CDR1 as SGHAT and CDR2 as FQNNGV. Trimming pared 2 bases from V and 0 bases from J, leaving 11 bases between. Regions amplified from RNA transcripts were the TCR beta CDR3 regions. Primed by the HTBI set, a first-round RT-PCR was run on the TCR CDR3. TCRdb recomputed calls from the multiplex PCR reads with MiXCR, one row per CDR3 protein. The sample consists of 610,000 or so distinct CDR3 sequences, about half of them appearing once. The sample comprised peripheral blood or thyroid tissue (not recorded which). The chain employs TRBV11-2 and TRBJ1-5; a possible D gene is TRBD1 (5 bases). The clonotype was recovered from a woman younger than 30 with Graves' hyperthyroidism. Here the CDR3 DNA reads TGTGCCAGCAGCTTAACTTGGGGGACTAGCAATCAGCCCCAGCATTTT. It codes for CASSLTWGTSNQPQHF.